This entry concerns a single T cell receptor (beta chain). The sample comes from a study of blood T cell repertoires in COVID-19. Overall study: Samples representing acute and convalescent COVID-19 were sourced from the United States, Italy and Spain. PBMCs, B-cell-depleted T cells, or T cells provided the cDNA or gDNA that made up the material.

Study processing details: By means of reference gene primer amplification, nucleated cell counts were estimated. Data came from immunoSEQ multiplex PCR; TCRdb stores just in-frame clones and leaves some out. For V, J and clone size, that table is used; D and trimming come from the DNA. The data show 250,000 to 350,000 clones, 70% to 85% seen once. Seattle's cohort entered during active infection and was followed longitudinally. The sequencing input was peripheral blood. The clonotype originates from a human donor with COVID-19, enrolled during active disease. The donor label of this sample is uncertain.

CDR3 sequence: CASSLVAGAYEQYF. The CDR3, as DNA: TGTGCCAGCAGCTTAGTCGCGGGGGCCTACGAGCAGTACTTC. The chain has TRBV7-9 and TRBJ2-7, with 7 bases aligning to TRBD2. The germline gives CDR1 SEHNR, CDR2 FQNEAQ (reference sequence). The V segment lost 1 base and the J segment 2 bases; nucleotides outside the gene matches: 2. The CDR3 runs to 14 residues. The full variable domain, its missing parts supplied by reference TRBV7-9 and TRBJ2-7, is DTGVSQNPRHKITKRGQNVTFRCDPISEHNRLYWYRQTLGQGPEFLTYFQNEAQLEKSRLLSDRFSAERPKGSFSTLEIQRTEQGDSAMYLCASSLVAGAYEQYFGPGTRLTVT.